These T cell receptor beta chains were read from a single sample in a study of Graves' ophthalmopathy and Graves' hyperthyroidism. TCRdb redid the calling of the multiplex PCR reads with MiXCR, one entry per CDR3 protein. The sample includes more than 150,000 distinct CDR3 sequences, more than 30% of them seen just once. Sequencing used peripheral blood. The receptors originated from a middle-aged woman with Graves' ophthalmopathy. CDR3s include the opening cysteine and the closing phenylalanine or tryptophan. The D gene is left open where the match is weak. Some rows have no size entry. The others give once, few or many, or a class for an expanded clone.

D: .; J: TRBJ2-7; length: 14; V: TRBV7-9; size: .; CDR3: CASSLVSGRVVQYF; DNA: TGTGCCAGCAGCTTAGTGTCGGGCAGGGTGGTGCAGTACTTC
D: TRBD1; J: TRBJ2-7; length: 13; V: TRBV29-1; size: many; CDR3: CSAGQGGPYEQYF; DNA: TGCAGCGCCGGACAGGGAGGACCCTACGAGCAGTACTTC
D: TRBD2; J: TRBJ2-7; length: 19; V: TRBV7-3; size: many; CDR3: CASSFKFGLAGDIFYEQYF; DNA: TGTGCCAGCAGCTTCAAGTTCGGTCTAGCGGGAGATATCTTCTACGAGCAGTACTTC
D: .; J: TRBJ2-2; length: 14; V: TRBV4-3; size: many; CDR3: CASSQAPYTGELFF; DNA: TGCGCCAGCAGCCAAGCTCCTTACACCGGGGAGCTGTTTTTT
D: TRBD1; J: TRBJ2-7; length: 14; V: TRBV28; size: many; CDR3: CASSFNRGPYEQYF; DNA: TGTGCCAGCAGTTTTAACAGGGGCCCCTACGAGCAGTACTTC
D: .; J: TRBJ1-1; length: 15; V: TRBV12-3/TRBV12-4; size: many; CDR3: CASSFGRWIQTEAFF; DNA: TGTGCCAGCAGTTTTGGCAGGTGGATTCAAACTGAAGCTTTCTTT
D: TRBD1; J: TRBJ1-5; length: 14; V: TRBV6-1; size: .; CDR3: CASRDRVDNQPQHF; DNA: TGTGCCAGCAGAGACAGGGTAGACAATCAGCCCCAGCATTTT
D: .; J: TRBJ1-5; length: 18; V: TRBV27; size: many; CDR3: CASSLRAGALNSNQPQHF; DNA: TGTGCCAGCAGTTTAAGGGCCGGGGCTCTAAATAGCAATCAGCCCCAGCATTTT
D: TRBD1; J: TRBJ1-5; length: 17; V: TRBV3-1; size: many; CDR3: CASSQEIGQGVDQPQHF; DNA: TGTGCCAGCAGCCAAGAGATTGGACAGGGGGTAGATCAGCCCCAGCATTTT
D: TRBD2; J: TRBJ2-5; length: 16; V: TRBV11-1; size: .; CDR3: CASLGMTSGNQETQYF; DNA: TGTGCCAGCCTGGGAATGACTAGCGGGAATCAAGAGACCCAGTACTTC